This TCR beta chain was sequenced during a study of T cell responses to AZD1222 COVID-19 vaccine. Data came from immunoSEQ multiplex PCR; TCRdb stores just in-frame clones and leaves some out. Among under 200,000 clones listed, 70% to 90% were seen once. Germline CDR1 and CDR2: SGHTA and FQGNSA. This CDR3 contains 14 residues. The V gene lost 2 bases and the J gene lost 5 bases, with 10 bases spanning the gap. This clone occurred once. The antigen is undetermined. Study observations and caveats: Sampled repertoires all dated from after the peak T cell response. It should be noted that donors were predominantly white British and more often female, and clonal diversity was possibly underestimated. Along spike, vaccine-associated CD4 TCRs were found throughout, with dominance at 160-218 and 743-854. Baseline antibody screening turned up just a handful of seropositive AZD1222 recipients.

The sequenced sample was peripheral blood, obtained 28 days after the second AZD1222 dose. The chain joins TRBV7-2 to TRBJ2-1; D unclear. This sequence was found in an adult who received the AZD1222 COVID-19 vaccine. The DNA of the CDR3 is TGTGCCAGCAGCTTATTTAGCAAGAACAATGAGCAGTTCTTC. Translating it yields CASSLFSKNNEQFF.